This entry lists 6 T cell receptor beta chains sequenced from one sample in a study of T cells expressing NK-cell markers. TCRdb re-called the 5' RACE reads, yielding one record per CDR3 amino acid sequence without DNA. This table holds a few hundred thousand distinct CDR3 sequences. Sequencing used blood T cells: a sorted CD56 or NKG2C T cell subset, CD4+ or CD8+ T cells, or bulk PBMC T cells (not recorded which). Receptors originate from a woman in her forties or fifties in good health.

The chain combines TRBV20-1 with TRBJ2-4; TCRdb selects TRBD2, and the lack of DNA leaves this call unchecked. From germline, CDR1 is DFQATT and CDR2 SNEGSKA (reference sequence). The CDR3 extends over 16 amino acids. The CDR3 reads CSASGRFQLAKNIQYF.

The chain recombines TRBV2 with TRBJ1-1. Germline V CDR1 and CDR2: SNHLY, FYNNEI. CDR3 length: 13 amino acids. The CDR3 spells CASSPFSNTEAFF.

This sequence joins TRBV28 and TRBJ2-7. Germline V gene data show CDR1 as MDHEN and CDR2 as SYDVKM. The CDR3 has 13 residues. The CDR3 loop is CASSQALTYEQYF.

The chain joins TRBV28 to TRBJ2-1; TCRdb selects TRBD1, and the lack of DNA leaves this call unchecked. The CDR3 covers 16 residues. Germline CDR1 is MDHEN and CDR2 is SYDVKM. CDR3 protein: CASKPRDRGTYNEQFF.

This chain's CDR3 is CSVEYPSGRRGTQYF. The chain carries TRBV29-1 and TRBJ2-3; the TCRdb call, TRBD2, lacks DNA for checking. The CDR3 spans 15 residues. Germline CDR1 SQVTM, CDR2 ANQGSEA.

This chain uses TRBV20-1 with TRBJ2-7; TCRdb outputs TRBD2, but without DNA this stays unchecked. CDR3 length: 11 amino acids. The germline V gene has CDR1 DFQATT and CDR2 SNEGSKA (reference sequence). This CDR3 reads CSLGLAYEQYF.